These T cell receptor beta chains were read from a single sample in a study of blood T cells in healthy people across ages. TCRdb redid the calling of the 5' RACE reads with MiXCR, one entry per CDR3 protein. The data contain over 1,300,000 distinct CDR3 sequences, 59% of them singletons. Material for sequencing was blood. All receptors come from a man younger than 30 in good health. Both conserved end residues are trimmed from each CDR3. Each record gives: CDR3 protein, CDR3 length, J gene, V gene.

SARDLAEEQY,10,TRBJ2-7,TRBV20-1
ASSISGRLYEQY,12,.,TRBV7-2
ASSLSGGRSYGYT,13,TRBJ1-2,TRBV5-5
ASSPNPGALGNTEAF,15,TRBJ1-1,TRBV4-1
SARDISSAGPYEQY,14,TRBJ2-7,TRBV20-1
ASSLGTAATNEKLF,14,TRBJ1-4,TRBV27
ASSLMADSYEQY,12,TRBJ2-7,TRBV7-9
ASSWDLRKTQY,11,TRBJ2-5,TRBV2
ASIGLKNTEAF,11,TRBJ1-1,TRBV7-9
AISEFVRGWTEAF,13,TRBJ1-1,TRBV10-3
ASSTRQGTGNTIY,13,TRBJ1-3,TRBV7-8
ASRGGTRELPNYGYT,15,TRBJ1-2,TRBV28
SVGKGLGQPQH,11,TRBJ1-5,TRBV29-1
SASARGIPDTQY,12,TRBJ2-3,TRBV20-1
ASSYSASGSNEQF,13,TRBJ2-1,TRBV6-6
ASSLGAGAGYEQY,13,TRBJ2-7,TRBV27
SAPGQRDTEAF,11,TRBJ1-1,TRBV20-1
SARSTRDMPYEQY,13,TRBJ2-7,TRBV20-1
ATRDGSYEQF,10,TRBJ2-1,TRBV24-1
ASSLVVSGGARDEQF,15,TRBJ2-1,TRBV7-2
SAGGGGSPNNEQF,13,TRBJ2-1,TRBV29-1
ASSEEGLSSYNEQF,14,TRBJ2-1,TRBV2
ASSLLSTDVTYEQY,14,.,TRBV7-6
ASRSSGHPTGYT,12,TRBJ1-2,TRBV6-1
SVQDGSGAKNIQY,13,TRBJ2-4,TRBV29-1
ASSSPRQGANYEQY,14,TRBJ2-7,TRBV6-6
ASSPEFSYEQY,11,TRBJ2-7,TRBV3-1
ASTHRQGYSYEQY,13,TRBJ2-7,TRBV21-1
ASSQLLGSYQPQH,13,TRBJ1-5,TRBV4-1
ASSKDRGDYGYT,12,TRBJ1-2,TRBV21-1
ASSPLSGDLSYEQY,14,.,TRBV10-2
ASSFRVGSYEQY,12,TRBJ2-7,TRBV4-1
SVEQRYEQY,9,TRBJ2-7,TRBV29-1
SVDDSYYEQY,10,TRBJ2-7,TRBV29-1
ASSYDPGGSSYNEQY,15,.,TRBV6-5
ASKTGGTSANTGELF,15,TRBJ2-2,TRBV27
ASRPGLGSTTEAF,13,TRBJ1-1,TRBV11-2
ASSKGGRTEETQY,13,TRBJ2-5,TRBV21-1
ASSLDPRQGDLLKNIQY,17,TRBJ2-4,TRBV7-2
ASSYDGTSINEQY,13,.,TRBV27
ASSQGQGAFLYQETQY,16,TRBJ2-5,TRBV4-3
ASSLVGGWEQY,11,TRBJ2-4,TRBV11-2
ASSLRDRSSGANVLT,15,TRBJ2-6,TRBV6-2/TRBV6-3
ASSRPVQQGNYGYT,14,TRBJ1-2,TRBV5-6
ATSRDWGFGVEAF,13,TRBJ1-1,TRBV15
SVEETGANYGYT,12,TRBJ1-2,TRBV29-1
ASSWTVFSPLH,11,TRBJ1-6,TRBV6-5
SASGESYEQY,10,TRBJ2-7,TRBV20-1
ASSRSANEQF,10,TRBJ2-1,TRBV7-9
SASRTGGLKETQY,13,TRBJ2-5,TRBV20-1
ASSLEVRTEAF,11,TRBJ1-1,TRBV5-1
SARDVWGHYNEQF,13,TRBJ2-1,TRBV20-1
ASSQYSTEAF,10,TRBJ1-1,TRBV3-1
ASSASVHYEQY,11,TRBJ2-7,TRBV7-9
SARDTSEGQSLYEQY,15,TRBJ2-7,TRBV20-1